Included here is one T cell receptor (beta chain) sequence, with context. TCRdb keeps only in-frame clones here, not all; method: immunoSEQ multiplex PCR. Of about 260,000 clones in the sample, approximately 90% were seen once. These data come from a study of blood T cell repertoires in COVID-19. Unmatched junction bases numbered 10, after V lost 5 bases and J lost 4 bases. Germline loops: CDR1 LNHDA, CDR2 SQIVND (reference sequence). This CDR3 contains 15 residues. The source of this sequence is a man aged 50-59 years who had been exposed to COVID-19. The chain couples TRBV19 to TRBJ1-2; 7 bases are shared with TRBD1. Sequences were obtained from PBMCs or T cells enriched from blood (not recorded which). The CDR3 DNA reads TGTGCCAGTAGTGTGTCAGGGGGTATCGGCTATGGCTACACCTTC. This translates into CASSVSGGIGYGYTF.